The 23 T cell receptor beta chains given below trace back to one sample, sequenced in a study of T-cell reconstitution after alpha-beta-depleted transplantation in children. TCRbeta library construction was performed incorporating unique molecular identifiers. TCRdb reprocessed the PCR reads with MiXCR, giving one entry per CDR3 protein. The sample lists 450,000 to 600,000 distinct CDR3 sequences; about 31% were seen once. The sample in question was PBMCs from the stem cell graft donor, obtained from the stem cell graft. The origin of the receptors is a human donor who donated a stem cell graft to a child with aplastic anemia.

The rearrangement links TRBV20-1 to TRBJ1-2; D might be TRBD1 (5 bases). Germline V CDR1 and CDR2: DFQATT, SNEGSKA (reference sequence). The CDR3 is made up of 11 amino acids. V lost 1 base to trimming and J lost 7 bases, with 7 bases between them. The CDR3 sequence is CSARGRGGYTF. The CDR3 DNA sequence: TGCAGTGCTAGAGGAAGGGGTGGCTACACCTTC.

There are a few counts of this clonotype. A much larger clone lies one base from this, so it may be a read error. The CDR3, as DNA: TGTGCCAGCAGCTTGACTATCTCCTACGAGCAGTACGTC. This sequence encodes CASSLTISYEQYV. The chain recombines TRBV5-5 with TRBJ2-7; D gene unclear. V gave up 1 base and J gave up 0 bases, with 5 bases separating them. This CDR3 contains 13 residues. CDR1 is SGHKS, CDR2 YYEKEE, per germline (reference sequence).

The chain couples TRBV20-1 to TRBJ1-5; D is unclear. Germline loops: CDR1 DFQATT, CDR2 SNEGSKA (reference sequence). Trimming stripped 1 base from V and 1 base from J, with 11 bases between. The CDR3 is 15 amino acids. The CDR3 loop reads CSARVGVVSNQPQHF. CDR3 DNA: TGCAGTGCTAGAGTTGGGGTAGTAAGCAATCAGCCCCAGCATTTT.

In its sample, this clonotype was seen many times. The V gene is TRBV20-1, the J gene TRBJ1-2; D is ambiguous. The V end lost 3 bases, the J end lost 7 bases, and 18 bases lay between the germline ends. The CDR3 is made up of 14 amino acids. Germline V lookup: CDR1 DFQATT, CDR2 SNEGSKA (reference sequence). The CDR3 spells CSASDNILGPGYTF. CDR3 coding DNA: TGCAGTGCTAGCGATAACATTCTAGGTCCTGGCTACACCTTC.

CDR3 sequence reads: CSAITGYSTDTQYF. In nucleotides, the CDR3 is TGCAGTGCTATCACAGGGTATAGCACAGATACGCAGTATTTT. This chain connects TRBV20-1 to TRBJ2-3; weak D call: TRBD1 (6 bases). Trimming took off 4 bases at V and 0 bases at J, with 11 bases between the two ends. Germline lookup yields CDR1 DFQATT and CDR2 SNEGSKA (reference sequence). This CDR3 has 14 amino acids.

This clonotype has just a few counts. The chain links TRBV5-1 to TRBJ2-2; D remains ambiguous. The CDR3 is 14 residues long. CDR1 and CDR2 (germline): SGHRS, YFSETQ. Trimming cost V 0 bases and J 4 bases, with 7 bases left between them. The CDR3 DNA follows: TGCGCCAGCAGCTTGGTCACCTCCACCGGGGAGCTGTTTTTT. Its protein is CASSLVTSTGELFF.

The chain carries TRBV20-1 and TRBJ2-2; TRBD1 matches at 7 bases. Germline CDR1 reads DFQATT; CDR2 reads SNEGSKA (reference sequence). The CDR3 runs to 14 residues. The junction had 5 bases not matched to a gene; V was cut back by 4 bases and J by 3 bases. The DNA of the CDR3 is TGCAGTGCTACCCCGGGACAGCACACCGGGGAGCTGTTTTTT. This gives the protein CSATPGQHTGELFF.

CDR3 region: CSVTGTVADTQYF. The CDR3 nucleotides are TGCAGCGTAACCGGGACCGTCGCAGATACGCAGTATTTT. The rearrangement uses TRBV29-1 and TRBJ2-3, with D perhaps matching TRBD1 or TRBD2 (5 bases each). Germline V lookup: CDR1 SQVTM, CDR2 ANQGSEA. The CDR3 length is 13 residues. Deletions cut 6 bases from V and 4 bases from J, with 14 bases between.

The CDR3 region is CASSIELWGGSTDTQYF. The CDR3 DNA reads TGTGCCAGTAGTATAGAACTCTGGGGAGGGAGCACAGATACGCAGTATTTT. This chain links TRBV19 with TRBJ2-3; 7 bases align to TRBD2. The CDR3 spans 17 residues. Germline V gene sequence: CDR1 LNHDA, CDR2 SQIVND (reference sequence). Trimming took 0 bases from V and 0 from J; bases not matched to a gene: 6. Using reference TRBV19 and TRBJ2-3 for the parts outside the CDR3, the full variable domain is DGGITQSPKYLFRKEGQNVTLSCEQNLNHDAMYWYRQDPGQGLRLIYYSQIVNDFQKGDIAEGYSVSREKKESFPLTVTSAQKNPTAFYLCASSIELWGGSTDTQYFGPGTRLTVL.

This chain uses TRBV7-9 with TRBJ1-1; D is unclear. Trimming shortened V by 2 bases and J by 5 bases, and 6 bases separated the two germline ends. The germline V gene has CDR1 SEHNR and CDR2 FQNEAQ (reference sequence). CDR3 length equals 12 residues. The CDR3 sequence: CASSLSKTEAFF. The DNA of the CDR3 is TGTGCCAGCAGCTTATCAAAGACTGAAGCTTTCTTT.

This chain links TRBV12-3 or TRBV12-4 with TRBJ1-1; 7 bases agree with TRBD1. Trimming took 5 bases from V and 11 from J; bases not matched to a gene: 11. The CDR3 is 13 residues long. CDR3 coding DNA: TGTGCCAGCAGTAATGGTGGATTCAGGGGGGCTTTCTTT. Its translation is CASSNGGFRGAFF.

This clonotype has more than one count but fewer than ten. The V and J genes are TRBV5-6 and TRBJ2-7; D may be TRBD1 (5 bases). Germline CDR1 SGHDT, CDR2 YYEEEE. CDR3 length: 16 amino acids. Trimming left V 6 bases short and J 0 bases short, with 19 bases between. Here the CDR3 DNA reads TGTGCCAGCACCTCTATTACCGCAGGGAACTCCTACGAGCAGTACGTC. Protein: CASTSITAGNSYEQYV.

The genes are TRBV18 and TRBJ1-1, with 11 bases aligning to TRBD1. Germline V lookup: CDR1 KGHSH, CDR2 LQKENI. The CDR3 length is 18 residues. V lost 3 bases and J lost 0; bases outside the gene matches: 9. CDR3 nucleotides: TGTGCCAGCTCACCTCTTATCGGACAGGGGGCAATGAACACTGAAGCTTTCTTT. Translation gives CASSPLIGQGAMNTEAFF. The full variable domain, its missing parts supplied by reference TRBV18 and TRBJ1-1, is NAGVMQNPRHLVRRRGQEARLRCSPMKGHSHVYWYRQLPEEGLKFMVYLQKENIIDESGMPKERFSAEFPKEGPSILRIQQVVRGDSAAYFCASSPLIGQGAMNTEAFFGQGTRLTVV.

This chain joins TRBV5-4 and TRBJ2-3; D gene uncertain. The CDR3 totals 15 residues. The V gene's germline CDR1 is SGHNT and CDR2 YYREEE (reference sequence). Trimming stripped 1 base from V and 0 bases from J, with 9 bases between. The CDR3 protein is CASSLKLASTDTQYF. As DNA, the CDR3 is TGTGCCAGCAGCTTGAAGTTGGCAAGCACAGATACGCAGTATTTT.

The sample holds many counts of this clonotype. V is TRBV18 and J is TRBJ2-4; D is perhaps TRBD1 or TRBD2 (5 bases each). The V gene lost 6 bases and the J gene lost 0 bases, with 24 bases spanning the gap. The CDR3 has 19 residues. The V gene's germline CDR1 is KGHSH and CDR2 LQKENI. CDR3 residues: CASSQQPGRQKLAKNIQYF. CDR3 nucleotide sequence: TGTGCCAGCTCTCAACAGCCGGGACGGCAAAAACTAGCCAAAAACATTCAGTACTTC.

This chain joins TRBV7-9 and TRBJ2-1, with D unresolved. The germline V gene has CDR1 SEHNR and CDR2 FQNEAQ (reference sequence). V was trimmed by 3 bases and J by 6 bases, leaving 9 bases between them. This CDR3 comprises 13 residues. CDR3 DNA sequence: TGTGCCAGCAGCTTCCCGACAACCAATGAGCAGTTCTTC. Residues: CASSFPTTNEQFF. The variable domain in full, completed from reference TRBV7-9 and TRBJ2-1, reads DTGVSQNPRHKITKRGQNVTFRCDPISEHNRLYWYRQTLGQGPEFLTYFQNEAQLEKSRLLSDRFSAERPKGSFSTLEIQRTEQGDSAMYLCASSFPTTNEQFFGPGTRLTVL.

This rearrangement joins TRBV12-3 or TRBV12-4 to TRBJ2-6, with TRBD2 as a possible D gene (6 bases). V shed 6 bases and J shed 4 bases, with 10 bases lying between them. The CDR3 runs 14 residues. In nucleotides, the CDR3 is TGTGCCAGCAGAAATAGCGGAGGGGCCAACGTCCTGACTTTC. Amino acids: CASRNSGGANVLTF.

A few counts support this clonotype. This chain joins TRBV5-1 and TRBJ1-1; D is unresolved. V lost 4 bases, J lost 1 base, and 14 bases lay in between. The CDR3 extends over 15 amino acids. Germline CDR1 is SGHRS and CDR2 is YFSETQ. CDR3 loop: CASSEQPGRNTEAFF. In DNA form, the CDR3 reads TGCGCCAGCAGCGAACAACCGGGAAGGAACACTGAAGCTTTCTTT.

The chain links TRBV20-1 to TRBJ2-7; 14 bases are a match to TRBD2. The CDR3 covers 14 residues. Trimming removed 5 bases from V and 3 bases from J; junction bases left unmatched: 3. From germline, CDR1 is DFQATT and CDR2 SNEGSKA (reference sequence). The CDR3 is CSAGTSGSGYEQYF. The CDR3 DNA sequence: TGCAGTGCTGGGACTAGCGGGAGTGGCTACGAGCAGTACTTC.

Only a few counts were recorded for this clonotype. The chain employs TRBV10-1 and TRBJ2-5, with 7 nucleotides matching TRBD1. Looked up from germline, CDR1 is WNHNN and CDR2 is SYGVQD (reference sequence). J gave up 0 bases and V 6 bases, and 4 bases lay outside the gene matches. This CDR3 comprises 14 residues. CDR3 in DNA: TGCGCCAGCAGCCTAACAGGGGACCAAGAGACCCAGTACTTC. Amino acid sequence: CASSLTGDQETQYF.

The chain joins TRBV13 to TRBJ1-4; no clear D gene. V lost 7 bases and J lost 7, with 13 bases in between. The CDR3 covers 13 residues. Germline values: CDR1 PRHDT, CDR2 FYEKMQ (reference sequence). The chain's CDR3 is CASMRGGAEKLFF. Here the CDR3 DNA reads TGTGCCAGCATGCGAGGAGGCGCTGAAAAACTGTTTTTT.

Many counts were recorded for this clonotype. This chain connects TRBV7-8 to TRBJ2-7, with 9 bases aligning to TRBD1. V gave up 4 bases and J gave up 12 bases; unmatched junction bases: 16. The CDR3 spans 15 residues. The germline gives CDR1 SGHVS, CDR2 FQNEAQ. The chain's CDR3 is CASSSTGTGTPYRYF. The CDR3, as DNA: TGTGCCAGCAGCTCCACCGGGACAGGGACACCCTACCGGTACTTC.

J is TRBJ2-2 and V is TRBV5-6; D might be TRBD1 (7 bases). The germline V gene encodes CDR1 SGHDT and CDR2 YYEEEE. This CDR3 is 15 amino acids long. The ends were cut back, 0 bases at V and 5 bases at J, with 11 bases in the middle. The CDR3 nucleotides are TGTGCCAGCAGCTTGGAGGAGGGGGCAACCGGGGAGCTGTTTTTT. This encodes CASSLEEGATGELFF.